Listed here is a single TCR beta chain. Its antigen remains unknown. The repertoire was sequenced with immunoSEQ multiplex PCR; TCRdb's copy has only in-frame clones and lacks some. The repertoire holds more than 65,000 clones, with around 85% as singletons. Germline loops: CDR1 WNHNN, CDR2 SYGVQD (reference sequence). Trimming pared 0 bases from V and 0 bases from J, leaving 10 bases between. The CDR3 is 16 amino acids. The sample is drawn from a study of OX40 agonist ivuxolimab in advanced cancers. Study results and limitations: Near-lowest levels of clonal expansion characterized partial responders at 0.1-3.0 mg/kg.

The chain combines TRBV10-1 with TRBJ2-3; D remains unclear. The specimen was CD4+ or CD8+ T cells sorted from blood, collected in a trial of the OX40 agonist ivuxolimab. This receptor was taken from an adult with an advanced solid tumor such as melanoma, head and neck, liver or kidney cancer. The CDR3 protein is CASSESGITSTDTQYF. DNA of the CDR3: TGCGCCAGCAGTGAGTCGGGAATTACTAGCACAGATACGCAGTATTTT.